This T cell receptor beta chain stems from a study of radiotherapy plus CTLA-4 blockade in lung cancer. The protocol was immunoSEQ multiplex PCR, while the TCRdb copy is restricted to in-frame clones and leaves out a portion. The repertoire holds 95,000 to 150,000 clones, with approximately 90% as singletons. V lost 0 bases and J lost 1; bases outside the gene matches: 5. The CDR3 totals 17 residues. Germline V gene data show CDR1 as LNHDA and CDR2 as SQIVND (reference sequence). Comment on this clone: What it recognizes is unknown.

Overall study findings and caveats: Blood-borne expansion of tumor-derived TCR clones followed radiotherapy plus ipilimumab.

The chain joins TRBV19 to TRBJ2-1; 8 bases align to TRBD2. This clonotype originated in a human donor with non-small cell lung cancer that progressed on radiotherapy plus ipilimumab. This specimen consisted of peripheral blood, obtained from a patient treated with radiotherapy plus ipilimumab. CDR3: CASSIEPTSASYNEQFF. The CDR3, as DNA: TGTGCCAGTAGTATAGAGCCGACTAGCGCATCCTACAATGAGCAGTTCTTC.